This is a list of T cell receptor beta chains from one sample in a study of blood T cells in healthy people across ages. Via MiXCR, TCRdb re-called the 5' RACE reads, giving one row per CDR3 protein. The repertoire holds fewer than 950,000 distinct CDR3 sequences, with roughly 53% as singletons. Sequencing input: blood. The source of these receptors is a man older than 75 in good health. CDR3s include the opening cysteine and the closing phenylalanine or tryptophan. Fields, in order: J gene, D gene, clone size, V gene, CDR3 protein, CDR3 DNA. D genes are given only for firm matches. Not every row has a clone size; where given, it reads once, few, many or a size class.

J: TRBJ2-1; D: -; size: few; V: TRBV4-1; CDR3: CASSQTGTLGNEQFF; DNA: TGCGCCAGCAGCCAAACCGGGACCCTTGGAAATGAGCAGTTCTTC
J: TRBJ2-1; D: TRBD2; size: -; V: TRBV20-1; CDR3: CSARGLAGVSEQFF; DNA: TGCAGTGCTAGAGGACTAGCGGGAGTAAGTGAGCAGTTCTTC
J: TRBJ2-7; D: TRBD1; size: -; V: TRBV5-1; CDR3: CASSLARTGSSYEQYF; DNA: TGCGCCAGCAGCTTGGCGAGGACAGGGAGCTCCTACGAGCAGTACTTC
J: TRBJ2-7; D: -; size: -; V: TRBV5-1; CDR3: CASSARVRTGVQYF; DNA: TGCGCCAGCAGCGCACGTGTTAGGACCGGAGTGCAGTACTTC
J: TRBJ2-7; D: -; size: -; V: TRBV18; CDR3: CASSPAPGGQNEQYF; DNA: TGTGCCAGCTCACCAGCGCCCGGGGGGCAGAACGAGCAGTACTTC
J: TRBJ2-7; D: TRBD2; size: few; V: TRBV11-2; CDR3: CASSPRTSAYEQYF; DNA: TGTGCCAGCAGCCCGCGGACTAGCGCCTACGAGCAGTACTTC
J: TRBJ1-5; D: -; size: -; V: TRBV25-1; CDR3: CASSLIGGNQPQHF; DNA: TGTGCCAGCAGTCTCATCGGGGGTAATCAGCCCCAGCATTTT
J: TRBJ2-7; D: -; size: -; V: TRBV24-1; CDR3: CATSEGQSYEQYF; DNA: TGTGCCACCAGTGAAGGACAGTCCTACGAGCAGTACTTC
J: TRBJ2-3; D: -; size: -; V: TRBV9; CDR3: CANSVMSSGTDTQYF; DNA: TGTGCCAACAGCGTTATGTCTAGCGGCACAGATACGCAGTATTTT
J: TRBJ2-2; D: -; size: -; V: TRBV7-2; CDR3: CASSLRGLGPGELFF; DNA: TGTGCCAGCAGCTTAAGGGGCCTCGGGCCCGGTGAGCTGTTTTTT
J: TRBJ1-5; D: -; size: -; V: TRBV12-3/TRBV12-4; CDR3: CASSLQGPPHQPQHF; DNA: TGTGCCAGCAGCCTCCAGGGGCCGCCTCATCAGCCCCAGCATTTT
J: TRBJ2-1; D: TRBD2; size: -; V: TRBV20-1; CDR3: CSALRLAGGPSSYNEQFF; DNA: TGCAGTGCCCTTCGACTAGCGGGAGGGCCTAGCTCCTACAATGAGCAGTTCTTC
J: TRBJ2-1; D: -; size: -; V: TRBV3-1; CDR3: CASSQDRVSVFF; DNA: TGTGCCAGCAGCCAAGATCGGGTTAGCGTGTTCTTC
J: TRBJ2-1; D: -; size: -; V: TRBV28; CDR3: CASSYPLRGPSNEQFF; DNA: TGTGCCAGCAGTTACCCGTTAAGGGGCCCCTCTAATGAGCAGTTCTTC
J: TRBJ2-1; D: TRBD2; size: -; V: TRBV7-6; CDR3: CASSLVFSVAGNNEQFF; DNA: TGTGCCAGCAGCTTAGTTTTCTCGGTAGCGGGGAACAATGAGCAGTTCTTC
J: TRBJ1-2; D: -; size: -; V: TRBV5-4; CDR3: CASSLAQLGYTF; DNA: TGTGCCAGCAGCTTGGCACAGCTTGGCTACACCTTC
J: TRBJ2-5; D: TRBD1; size: -; V: TRBV7-2; CDR3: CASSPDRVQETQYF; DNA: TGTGCCAGCAGCCCCGACAGGGTCCAAGAGACCCAGTACTTC
J: TRBJ2-1; D: TRBD2; size: few; V: TRBV29-1; CDR3: CSVGPREGNEQFF; DNA: TGCAGCGTTGGTCCCAGGGAGGGAAATGAGCAGTTCTTC
J: TRBJ2-5; D: TRBD1; size: few; V: TRBV10-3; CDR3: CAISVNPQGAGETQYF; DNA: TGTGCCATCAGTGTCAATCCCCAGGGGGCAGGAGAGACCCAGTACTTC
J: TRBJ2-3; D: TRBD1; size: few; V: TRBV10-3; CDR3: CAIGTGPTDTQYF; DNA: TGTGCCATAGGGACAGGGCCCACAGATACGCAGTATTTT
J: TRBJ1-5; D: -; size: -; V: TRBV6-2/TRBV6-3; CDR3: CASSMDTAGYQPQHF; DNA: TGTGCCAGCAGTATGGACACGGCGGGGTATCAGCCCCAGCATTTT
J: TRBJ2-3; D: -; size: few; V: TRBV29-1; CDR3: CSGVVGNRYAYF; DNA: TGCAGCGGCGTAGTGGGGAACAGATACGCGTATTTT
J: TRBJ1-4; D: TRBD1; size: -; V: TRBV28; CDR3: CASGGQSEKLFF; DNA: TGTGCCAGCGGGGGACAGTCTGAAAAACTGTTTTTT
J: TRBJ1-1; D: -; size: once; V: TRBV3-1; CDR3: CASSRLGDSNTEAFF; DNA: TGTGCCAGCAGCCGACTTGGCGACTCGAACACTGAAGCTTTCTTT
J: TRBJ2-1; D: -; size: -; V: TRBV6-1; CDR3: CASSPMGLDPNEQFF; DNA: TGTGCCAGCAGCCCCATGGGGTTGGATCCCAATGAGCAGTTCTTC
J: TRBJ2-5; D: TRBD2; size: -; V: TRBV10-3; CDR3: CAISLLGRGGEQYF; DNA: TGTGCCATCAGCCTACTTGGGAGGGGAGGTGAGCAGTACTTC
J: TRBJ1-6; D: -; size: few; V: TRBV18; CDR3: CASSPKGIGSPLHF; DNA: TGTGCCAGCTCACCGAAGGGGATAGGTTCACCCCTCCACTTT
J: TRBJ1-2; D: TRBD1; size: -; V: TRBV6-5; CDR3: CASRKPGQGAYGYTF; DNA: TGTGCCAGCAGAAAACCAGGACAGGGGGCCTATGGCTACACCTTC
J: TRBJ2-2; D: TRBD1; size: -; V: TRBV15; CDR3: CATSRAVGTGNGELFF; DNA: TGTGCCACCAGCAGAGCCGTCGGGACAGGGAACGGGGAGCTGTTTTTT
J: TRBJ2-7; D: -; size: once; V: TRBV4-2; CDR3: CASSRLANGQDEQYF; DNA: TGTGCCAGCAGTCGACTAGCGAATGGACAGGACGAGCAGTACTTC
J: TRBJ2-1; D: -; size: -; V: TRBV28; CDR3: CASSLSALGADEQFF; DNA: TGTGCCAGCAGTTTATCCGCTTTGGGGGCGGATGAGCAGTTCTTC
J: TRBJ2-5; D: -; size: many; V: TRBV7-2; CDR3: CASSSTRTQETQYF; DNA: TGTGCCAGCAGCTCTACACGGACCCAAGAGACCCAGTACTTC
J: TRBJ2-7; D: TRBD1; size: -; V: TRBV24-1; CDR3: CATSDGQGQGTYEQYF; DNA: TGTGCCACCAGTGATGGCCAGGGACAGGGGACCTACGAGCAGTACTTC
J: TRBJ2-2; D: -; size: -; V: TRBV15; CDR3: CATSRDIEGELFF; DNA: TGTGCCACCAGCAGAGACATTGAAGGGGAGCTGTTTTTT
J: TRBJ1-2; D: -; size: -; V: TRBV4-2; CDR3: CASSQDRLAHGYTF; DNA: TGTGCCAGCAGCCAAGATAGACTTGCTCATGGCTACACCTTC
J: TRBJ2-7; D: TRBD2; size: once; V: TRBV10-3; CDR3: CAIGASGSSLFYEQYF; DNA: TGTGCCATCGGGGCTAGCGGGAGTAGTTTATTCTACGAGCAGTACTTC
J: TRBJ1-2; D: -; size: -; V: TRBV27; CDR3: CASGRSGSAYGYTF; DNA: TGTGCCAGCGGACGCTCAGGGTCTGCCTATGGCTACACCTTC